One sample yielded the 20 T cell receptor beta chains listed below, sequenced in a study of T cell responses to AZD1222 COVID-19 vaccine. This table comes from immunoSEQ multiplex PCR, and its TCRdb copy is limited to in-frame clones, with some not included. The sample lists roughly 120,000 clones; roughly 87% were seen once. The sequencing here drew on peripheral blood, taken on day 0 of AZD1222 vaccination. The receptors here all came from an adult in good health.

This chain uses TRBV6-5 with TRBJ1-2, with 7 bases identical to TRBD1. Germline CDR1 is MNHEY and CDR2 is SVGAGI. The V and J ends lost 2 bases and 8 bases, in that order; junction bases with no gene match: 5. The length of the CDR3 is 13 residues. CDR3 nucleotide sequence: TGTGCCAGCAGTTACGACAGGGTTAGGGGCTACACCTTC. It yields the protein CASSYDRVRGYTF.

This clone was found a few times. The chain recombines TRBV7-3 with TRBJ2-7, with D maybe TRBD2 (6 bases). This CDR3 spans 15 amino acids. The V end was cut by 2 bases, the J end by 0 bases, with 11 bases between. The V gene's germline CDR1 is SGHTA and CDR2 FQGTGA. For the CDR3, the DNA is TGTGCCAGCAGCTTAGGAGCCGGGAGCTCCTACGAGCAGTACTTC. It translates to CASSLGAGSSYEQYF.

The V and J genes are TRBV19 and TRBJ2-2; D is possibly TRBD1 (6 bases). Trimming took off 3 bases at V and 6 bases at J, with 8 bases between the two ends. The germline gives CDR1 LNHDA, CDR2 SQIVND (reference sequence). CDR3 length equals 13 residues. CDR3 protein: CASSMDSPGELFF. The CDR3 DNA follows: TGTGCCAGTAGTATGGACAGCCCCGGGGAGCTGTTTTTT.

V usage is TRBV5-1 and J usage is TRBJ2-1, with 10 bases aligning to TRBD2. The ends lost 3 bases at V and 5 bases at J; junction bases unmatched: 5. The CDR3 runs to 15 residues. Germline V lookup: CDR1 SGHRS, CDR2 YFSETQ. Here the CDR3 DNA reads TGCGCCAGCAGCTCGACTAGCGGGTCTAACAATGAGCAGTTCTTC. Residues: CASSSTSGSNNEQFF.

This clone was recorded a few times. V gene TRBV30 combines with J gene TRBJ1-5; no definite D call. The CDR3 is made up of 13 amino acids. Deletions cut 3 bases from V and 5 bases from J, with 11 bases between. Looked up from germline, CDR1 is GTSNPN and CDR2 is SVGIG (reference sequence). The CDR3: CAWSLGWDQPQHF. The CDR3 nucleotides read TGTGCCTGGAGCCTGGGTTGGGATCAGCCCCAGCATTTT.

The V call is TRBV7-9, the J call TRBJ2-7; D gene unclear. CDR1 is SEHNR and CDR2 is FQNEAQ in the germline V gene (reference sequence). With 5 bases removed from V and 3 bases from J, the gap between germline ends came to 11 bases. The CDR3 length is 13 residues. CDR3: CASSHGSNYEQYF. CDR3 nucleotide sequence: TGTGCCAGCAGCCATGGGTCTAACTACGAGCAGTACTTC.

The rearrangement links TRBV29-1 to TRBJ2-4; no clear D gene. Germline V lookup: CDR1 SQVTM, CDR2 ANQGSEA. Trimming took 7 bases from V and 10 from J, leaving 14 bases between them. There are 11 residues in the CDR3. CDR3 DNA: TGCAGCGCCCTGGCGTTTGGGATTCAGTACTTC. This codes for CSALAFGIQYF.

CDR3 residues: CASSQDWASGDYEQYF. CDR3 in DNA: TGCGCCAGCAGCCAAGATTGGGCTAGCGGAGATTACGAGCAGTACTTC. V and J are TRBV4-3 and TRBJ2-7, with 7 positions matching TRBD2. The CDR3 extends over 16 amino acids. Looked up from germline, CDR1 is LGHNA and CDR2 is YSLEER. V lost 0 bases and J lost 4; bases outside the gene matches: 9.

The CDR3: CASSVGGMQETQYF. DNA for the CDR3: TGTGCCAGCAGCGTAGGTGGCATGCAAGAGACCCAGTACTTC. The genes are TRBV9 and TRBJ2-5, with no clear D. The V gene lost 0 bases and the J gene lost 2 bases, with 8 bases spanning the gap. This CDR3 has 14 amino acids. Germline V gene sequence: CDR1 SGDLS, CDR2 YYNGEE.

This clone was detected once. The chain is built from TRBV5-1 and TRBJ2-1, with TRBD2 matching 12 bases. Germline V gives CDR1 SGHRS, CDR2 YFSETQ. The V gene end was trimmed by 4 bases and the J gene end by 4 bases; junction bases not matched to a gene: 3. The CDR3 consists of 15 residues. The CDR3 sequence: CASSRTSGTYNEQFF. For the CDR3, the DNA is TGCGCCAGCAGCCGGACTAGCGGGACATACAATGAGCAGTTCTTC.

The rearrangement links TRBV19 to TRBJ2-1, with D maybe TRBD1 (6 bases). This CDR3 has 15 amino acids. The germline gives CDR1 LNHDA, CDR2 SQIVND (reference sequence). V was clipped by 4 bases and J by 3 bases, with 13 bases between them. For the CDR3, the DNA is TGTGCCAGTAGTAAAGGAGGACAGTACTACAATGAGCAGTTCTTC. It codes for CASSKGGQYYNEQFF.

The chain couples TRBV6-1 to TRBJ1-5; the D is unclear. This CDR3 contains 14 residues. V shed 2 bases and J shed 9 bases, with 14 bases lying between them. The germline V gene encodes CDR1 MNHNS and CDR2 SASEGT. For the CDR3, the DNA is TGTGCCAGCAGTGAATGGGGTCCTACCTTGCCCCAGCATTTT. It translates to CASSEWGPTLPQHF.

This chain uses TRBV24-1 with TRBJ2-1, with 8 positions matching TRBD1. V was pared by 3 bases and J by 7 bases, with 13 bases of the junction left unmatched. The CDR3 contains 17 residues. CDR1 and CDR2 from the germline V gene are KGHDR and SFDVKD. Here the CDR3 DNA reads TGTGCCACCAGTGATCCTCCAGGGGGCTGGGGACAGAATGAGCAGTTCTTC. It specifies CATSDPPGGWGQNEQFF.

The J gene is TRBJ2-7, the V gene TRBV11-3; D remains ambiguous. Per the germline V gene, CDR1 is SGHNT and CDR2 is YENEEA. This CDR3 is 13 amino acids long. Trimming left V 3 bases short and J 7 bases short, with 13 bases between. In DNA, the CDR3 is TGTGCCAGCAGCTTGGGTTTAATACATGAGCAGTACTTC. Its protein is CASSLGLIHEQYF.

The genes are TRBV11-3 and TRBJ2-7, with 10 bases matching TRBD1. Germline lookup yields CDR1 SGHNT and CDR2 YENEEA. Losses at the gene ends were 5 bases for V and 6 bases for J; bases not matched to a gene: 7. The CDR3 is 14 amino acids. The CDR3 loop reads CASSPGTGALEQYF. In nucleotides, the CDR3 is TGTGCCAGCAGCCCCGGGACAGGGGCCCTCGAGCAGTACTTC.

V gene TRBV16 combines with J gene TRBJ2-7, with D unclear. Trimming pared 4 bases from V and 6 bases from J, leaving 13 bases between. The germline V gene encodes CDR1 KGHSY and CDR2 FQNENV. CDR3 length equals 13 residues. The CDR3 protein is CASSPRAIGEQYF. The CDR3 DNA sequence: TGTGCCAGCAGCCCCCGAGCGATTGGCGAGCAGTACTTC.

The CDR3 protein is CASSPPSGPYEQYF. CDR3 DNA: TGTGCCAGCTCACCACCCAGCGGACCCTACGAGCAGTACTTC. The chain is built from TRBV18 and TRBJ2-7, with a possible D match to TRBD2 (5 bases). The germline CDR1 and CDR2 sequences are KGHSH and LQKENI. The CDR3 is 14 residues long. The ends were cut back, 0 bases at V and 2 bases at J, with 8 bases in the middle.

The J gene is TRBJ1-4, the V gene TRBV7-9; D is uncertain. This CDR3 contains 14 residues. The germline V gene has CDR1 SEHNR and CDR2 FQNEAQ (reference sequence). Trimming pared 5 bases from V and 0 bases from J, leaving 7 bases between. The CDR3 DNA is TGTGCCAGCAGCGAGTGGGCAACTAATGAAAAACTGTTTTTT. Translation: CASSEWATNEKLFF.

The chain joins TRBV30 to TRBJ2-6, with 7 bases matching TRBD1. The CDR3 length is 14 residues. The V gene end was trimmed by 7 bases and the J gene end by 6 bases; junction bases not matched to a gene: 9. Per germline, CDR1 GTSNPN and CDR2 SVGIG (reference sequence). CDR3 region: CAFTRQGKANVLTF. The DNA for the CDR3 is TGTGCCTTTACCCGACAGGGTAAGGCCAACGTCCTGACTTTC.

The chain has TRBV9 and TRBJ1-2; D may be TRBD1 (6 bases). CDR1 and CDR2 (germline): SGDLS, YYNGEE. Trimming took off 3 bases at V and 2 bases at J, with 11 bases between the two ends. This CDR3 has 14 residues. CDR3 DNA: TGTGCCAGCAGCGGGCTGGGGGCAAACTATGGCTACACCTTC. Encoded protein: CASSGLGANYGYTF.